A single T cell receptor (beta chain) is shown here with its context. The source of the sample is a study of CD8+ T cells in alopecia areata. Background on the study: For the treated group, dosing was oral tofacitinib at 5 to 10 mg twice daily.

Trimming removed 7 bases from V and 11 bases from J; junction bases left unmatched: 17. CDR3 size: 15 residues. CDR1 and CDR2 (germline): LNHDA, SQIVND (reference sequence). The authors extracted RNA and reverse transcribed it into cDNA as the sequencing template. Libraries were prepared by immunoSEQ multiplex PCR; TCRdb keeps only in-frame clonotypes and omits some of them. The sample consists of 100,000 to 150,000 clones, about 47% of them appearing once. The clonotype was recovered from a human donor with alopecia areata. This chain joins TRBV19 and TRBJ1-1, with TRBD1 identical over 9 bases. Sequencing used CD8+ T cells sorted from blood, obtained at week 0. The CDR3 reads CASIPPQGAPQGAFF. The CDR3 DNA reads as TGTGCCAGTATCCCCCCACAGGGGGCCCCCCAAGGGGCTTTCTTT.